This TCR beta chain was sequenced in a study of CD4+ T cells in melanoma. The CDR3 is 15 amino acids. Germline CDR1 SSHAT, CDR2 FNYEAQ (reference sequence). On this clone: What it binds is not known. One end of the junction fails to match germline, which may point to a read error.

The study, taken as a whole, reports: A reported correlation linked neoantigen-specific CD4+ T cells to CD8+, macrophage and B cell function.

Generated by immunoSEQ multiplex PCR, the TCRdb table keeps only in-frame clones and is missing some. The sample has about 10,000 clones, about 70% seen once. The specimen was cells from a culture (not recorded whether cultured in vitro). The TCR comes from a human donor with melanoma. The chain uses TRBV7-7 and TRBJ2-5; D is unclear. The CDR3 coding sequence is TGTGCTAGCAGCGCCTACCCCGGGCTCCTTGAGACCCAGTACTTC. Translating it yields CASSAYPGLLETQYF.